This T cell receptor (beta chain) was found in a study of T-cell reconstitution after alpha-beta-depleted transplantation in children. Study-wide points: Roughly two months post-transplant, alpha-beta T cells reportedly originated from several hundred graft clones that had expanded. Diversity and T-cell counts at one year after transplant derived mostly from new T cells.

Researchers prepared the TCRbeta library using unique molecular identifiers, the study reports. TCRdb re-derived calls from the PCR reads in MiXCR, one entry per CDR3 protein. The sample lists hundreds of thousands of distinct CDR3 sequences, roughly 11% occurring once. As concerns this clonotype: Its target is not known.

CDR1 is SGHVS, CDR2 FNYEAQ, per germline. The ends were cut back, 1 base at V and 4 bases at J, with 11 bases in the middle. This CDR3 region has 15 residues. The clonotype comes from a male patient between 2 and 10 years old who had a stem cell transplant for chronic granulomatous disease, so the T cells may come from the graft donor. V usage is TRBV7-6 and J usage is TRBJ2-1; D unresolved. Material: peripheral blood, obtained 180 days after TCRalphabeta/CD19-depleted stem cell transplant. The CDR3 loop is CASSLGTGPYNEQFF. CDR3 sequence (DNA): TGTGCCAGCAGCTTAGGAACCGGGCCATACAATGAGCAGTTCTTC.